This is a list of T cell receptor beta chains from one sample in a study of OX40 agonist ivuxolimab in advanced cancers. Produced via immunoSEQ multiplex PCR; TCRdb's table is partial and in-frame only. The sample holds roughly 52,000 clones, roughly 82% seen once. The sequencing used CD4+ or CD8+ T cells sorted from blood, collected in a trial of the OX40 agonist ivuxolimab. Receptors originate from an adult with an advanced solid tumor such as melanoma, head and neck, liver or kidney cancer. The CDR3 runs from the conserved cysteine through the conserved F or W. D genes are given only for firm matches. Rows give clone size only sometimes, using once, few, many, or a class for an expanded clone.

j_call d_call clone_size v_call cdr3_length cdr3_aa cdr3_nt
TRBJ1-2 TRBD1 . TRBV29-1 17 CSVELLFGDRGGGGYTF TGCAGCGTTGAGTTGCTATTCGGGGACAGGGGTGGAGGTGGCTACACCTTC
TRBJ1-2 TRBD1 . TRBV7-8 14 CASSADRGLDGYTF TGTGCCAGCAGCGCAGACAGGGGGCTCGATGGCTACACCTTC
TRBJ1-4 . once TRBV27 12 CASSFRGEKLFF TGTGCCAGCAGTTTCAGGGGCGAAAAACTGTTTTTT
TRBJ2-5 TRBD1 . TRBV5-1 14 CASREGQGGETQYF TGCGCCAGCAGGGAAGGACAGGGCGGGGAGACCCAGTACTTC
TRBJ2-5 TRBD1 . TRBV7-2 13 CASCRDRGETQYF TGTGCCAGCTGCCGAGACAGGGGAGAGACCCAGTACTTC
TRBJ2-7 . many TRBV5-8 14 CASGTPGGATGQYF TGTGCCAGCGGAACCCCCGGGGGCGCTACGGGGCAGTACTTC
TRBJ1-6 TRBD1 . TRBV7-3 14 CASSLTGEASPLHF TGTGCCAGCAGCCTTACAGGGGAAGCTTCACCCCTCCACTTT
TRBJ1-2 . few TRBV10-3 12 CAIRDTNYGYTF TGTGCCATCAGGGACACTAACTATGGCTACACCTTC
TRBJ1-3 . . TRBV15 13 CATSRVVSNTIYF TGTGCCACCAGCAGAGTAGTAAGCAACACCATATATTTT
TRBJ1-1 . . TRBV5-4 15 CASSLPAVRPTEAFF TGTGCCAGCAGCTTGCCGGCCGTCAGGCCGACTGAAGCTTTCTTT
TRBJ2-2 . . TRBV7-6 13 CASSPGTTGELFF TGTGCCAGCAGCCCGGGCACCACCGGGGAGCTGTTTTTT
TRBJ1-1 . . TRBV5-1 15 CASSLWSQGDTEAFF TGCGCCAGCAGCTTGTGGTCGCAGGGCGACACTGAAGCTTTCTTT
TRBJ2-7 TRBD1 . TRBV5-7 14 CASSSWTGEDEQYF TGTGCCAGCAGTTCTTGGACAGGGGAGGACGAGCAGTACTTC
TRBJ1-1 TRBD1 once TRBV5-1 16 CASSLGGSDRAAEAFF TGCGCCAGCAGCTTGGGGGGTTCGGACAGGGCCGCTGAAGCTTTCTTT
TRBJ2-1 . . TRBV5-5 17 CASSPKQGILSYNEQFF TGTGCCAGCAGCCCGAAACAGGGCATCCTCTCCTACAATGAGCAGTTCTTC